The clone carrying this TCR beta chain was seen a few times. Its cognate antigen is unknown. Germline CDR1 reads SGHRS; CDR2 reads YFSETQ. V lost 2 bases and J lost 7; bases outside the gene matches: 8. The CDR3 runs to 15 residues. Clones were read by immunoSEQ multiplex PCR, and TCRdb kept only the in-frame ones, dropping some. This sample has hundreds of thousands of clones, with about 90% found just once. This sample is drawn from a study of cytomegalovirus exposure and HLA in healthy donors. Overall study results and limits: There were around 160 TCR beta chains listed as cytomegalovirus-associated.

The genes are TRBV5-1 and TRBJ2-7; the match to TRBD2 covers 11 bases. The sequencing input was PBMCs. The TCR comes from a man aged 18 to 29 in good health and CMV-seropositive. The CDR3 DNA reads as TGCGCCAGCAGCTTACTAGCGGGAGCCGGCCGGGAGCAGTACTTC. Translation: CASSLLAGAGREQYF.